This T cell receptor beta chain was recovered during a study of T cell responses to AZD1222 COVID-19 vaccine. Germline V gene sequence: CDR1 LNHDA, CDR2 SQIVND (reference sequence). With 2 bases removed from V and 1 base from J, the gap between germline ends came to 14 bases. The CDR3 runs 16 residues. Notes on the study in general: Within unmutated variant regions lay the reported targets of nearly half of spike-specific TCRs. Researchers took repertoire samples only after the peak T cell response had come.

Profiled with immunoSEQ multiplex PCR; TCRdb holds only in-frame clones, not every one. Among some 130,000 clones, 93% were seen once, and the ten largest hold approximately 3.4%. This clone has a single count. Antigen unknown. Material: peripheral blood, obtained on day 0 of AZD1222 vaccination. This chain links TRBV19 with TRBJ1-1; no clear D gene. The receptor comes from an adult in good health. CDR3 residues: CASSINLGLQNTEAFF. The CDR3 nucleotides read TGTGCCAGTAGTATAAACCTGGGATTACAGAACACTGAAGCTTTCTTT.